Presented here are 17 T cell receptor beta chains from one specimen sequenced in a study of blood T cells in healthy people across ages. Sample-barcoded 5' priming and a J-beta primer mix drove a second PCR of roughly 7 to 11 cycles. TCRdb independently ran MiXCR on the 5' RACE reads; one entry per CDR3 protein. Seen here are some 730,000 distinct CDR3 sequences, about 20% observed once, and the top ten hold under 25%. Sequencing was done on a sample of blood. The source is a man aged 65 to 85 in good health.

This clonotype has only a few counts. J is TRBJ2-7 and V is TRBV7-2; 9 nucleotides match TRBD2. The CDR3 length is 14 residues. J lost 7 bases, V lost 3 bases, and 7 bases had no gene match. Germline V gives CDR1 SGHTA, CDR2 FQGNSA. The CDR3 sequence is CASSFGSGRGEQYV. CDR3 DNA sequence: TGTGCCAGCAGCTTCGGTAGCGGGAGAGGTGAGCAGTACGTC.

This clonotype was detected only once. The chain recombines TRBV12-3 or TRBV12-4 with TRBJ1-2; D unresolved. This CDR3 spans 14 amino acids. Trimming left V 2 bases short and J 6 bases short, with 13 bases between. CDR3 loop: CASSLRRESHGYTF. For the CDR3, the DNA is TGTGCCAGCAGTTTACGAAGGGAGTCCCATGGCTACACCTTC.

The gene calls are TRBV2 and TRBJ2-7; weak D call: TRBD1 (6 bases). This CDR3 has 14 residues. Germline CDR1 and CDR2: SNHLY and FYNNEI. Trimming removed 1 base from V and 6 bases from J, with 13 bases in between. The CDR3 region is CASSEGTVLPEQYF. In nucleotides, the CDR3 is TGTGCCAGCAGTGAAGGGACAGTTTTACCCGAGCAGTACTTC.

The chain recombines TRBV3-1 with TRBJ2-1, with D possibly being TRBD1 (6 bases). This CDR3 comprises 15 residues. The ends were cut back, 4 bases at V and 0 bases at J, with 10 bases in the middle. Per the germline V gene, CDR1 is LGHDT and CDR2 is YNNKEL (reference sequence). The CDR3 nucleotides are TGTGCCAGCAGCCCACAGGGCTACTCCTACAATGAGCAGTTCTTC. This translates into CASSPQGYSYNEQFF.

The genes are TRBV9 and TRBJ2-5, with 8 bases aligning to TRBD1. The last part of the DNA fits TRBJ2-7 better; the J call may be wrong. The CDR3 consists of 16 residues. Germline V gene lookup returns CDR1 SGDLS and CDR2 YYNGEE. The CDR3 region is CASSVNPGGNLYEQYF. CDR3 DNA: TGTGCCAGCAGCGTAAACCCAGGGGGCAATCTCTACGAGCAGTACTTC.

This chain links TRBV7-9 with TRBJ1-2; 9 bases line up with TRBD1. Per the germline V gene, CDR1 is SEHNR and CDR2 is FQNEAQ (reference sequence). This CDR3 is built from 15 residues. V lost 5 bases to trimming and J lost 8 bases; unmatched junction nucleotides: 12. The CDR3 loop reads CASSVQGASLVGYTF. DNA of the CDR3: TGTGCCAGCAGCGTACAGGGGGCCTCCTTGGTCGGCTACACCTTC.

V gene TRBV3-1 combines with J gene TRBJ1-1; D is possibly TRBD1 (6 bases). Germline CDR1 reads LGHDT; CDR2 reads YNNKEL (reference sequence). CDR3 size: 14 residues. V was trimmed by 2 bases and J by 5 bases, leaving 12 bases between them. The CDR3 reads CASSQTPGVTEAFF. Here the CDR3 DNA reads TGTGCCAGCAGCCAAACCCCAGGGGTTACTGAAGCTTTCTTT.

This clonotype turned up a few times. The chain combines TRBV20-1 with TRBJ2-2, with D hard to call. Germline V gives CDR1 DFQATT, CDR2 SNEGSKA (reference sequence). V gave up 5 bases and J gave up 5 bases, with 12 bases separating them. The CDR3 covers 13 residues. The DNA of the CDR3 is TGCAGTGCTCCGGTCACTTGGACCGGGGAGCTGTTTTTT. Residues: CSAPVTWTGELFF.

This rearrangement joins TRBV5-1 to TRBJ1-3; the D gene is possibly TRBD1 (6 bases). The CDR3 sequence is 16 residues long. V lost 4 bases to trimming and J lost 4 bases, with 18 bases between them. Germline V gene data show CDR1 as SGHRS and CDR2 as YFSETQ. CDR3 coding DNA: TGCGCCAGCAGCCGAGACGGAAGACAGGACGGAAACACCATATATTTT. Protein product: CASSRDGRQDGNTIYF.

A few counts support this clonotype. Possible read error: a much larger clone is one base away. This chain connects TRBV7-2 to TRBJ2-5; 7 bases match TRBD1. The DNA end lines up better with TRBJ2-1; the J call may be wrong. CDR1 and CDR2 from the germline V gene are SGHTA and FQGNSA. The CDR3 has 13 amino acids. For the CDR3, the DNA is TGTGCCAGCAGCTTAGACAGGGGCGATGGGCAGTTCTTC. Translated: CASSLDRGDGQFF.

CDR3 coding DNA: TGCGCCAGCAGCTTGGCGGGGTCGACAGGGTCTGAAAAACTGTTTTTT. Its protein is CASSLAGSTGSEKLFF. The gene calls are TRBV5-1 and TRBJ1-4; 7 nucleotides match TRBD1. The germline gives CDR1 SGHRS, CDR2 YFSETQ. The CDR3 runs 16 residues. J lost 7 bases, V lost 0 bases, and 9 bases had no gene match.

The table lists this clonotype with a few counts. The rearrangement joins TRBV10-1 to TRBJ1-2; the D gene is possibly TRBD1 (5 bases). V dropped 6 bases and J dropped 7 bases, with 12 bases sitting between them. The CDR3 is 12 residues long. Germline V gene data show CDR1 as WNHNN and CDR2 as SYGVQD (reference sequence). CDR3 nucleotides: TGCGCCAGCAGCTCCAGGGAGGGTGGCTACACCTTC. It yields the protein CASSSREGGYTF.

The V gene is TRBV5-1, the J gene TRBJ2-1, with D unresolved. The CDR3 loop spans 16 amino acids. Germline CDR1 and CDR2: SGHRS and YFSETQ. The ends were cut back, 0 bases at V and 0 bases at J, with 10 bases in the middle. This CDR3 reads CASSLVGQNSYNEQFF. The CDR3 DNA reads TGCGCCAGCAGCTTGGTCGGTCAGAACTCCTACAATGAGCAGTTCTTC.

This clonotype was detected ten times or more. The genes are TRBV7-8 and TRBJ2-7; possibly TRBD1 for D (5 bases). The CDR3 contains 17 residues. Germline assignment: CDR1 SGHVS and CDR2 FQNEAQ. Trimming removed 2 bases at V and 0 bases at J, with 17 bases between. Written as DNA, the CDR3 is TGTGCCAGCAGCTTATCCCGCAGGGTGTCCGACTCCTACGAGCAGTACTTC. Translating it yields CASSLSRRVSDSYEQYF. Combining the CDR3 with reference TRBV7-8 and TRBJ2-7 gives the whole variable domain GAGVSQSPRYKVAKRGQDVALRCDPISGHVSLFWYQQALGQGPEFLTYFQNEAQLDKSGLPSDRFFAERPEGSVSTLKIQRTQQEDSAVYLCASSLSRRVSDSYEQYFGPGTRLTVT.

The rearrangement joins TRBV29-1 to TRBJ2-5; tentative D call: TRBD2 (5 bases). Between the trimmed V and J ends, which lost 7 bases and 5 bases, there was a span of 17 bases. Germline V gene sequence: CDR1 SQVTM, CDR2 ANQGSEA. The CDR3 consists of 13 residues. The CDR3 nucleotides read TGCAGCGCAAATAAGCTTGGCGGGGAGACCCAGTACTTC. Residues: CSANKLGGETQYF.

This clonotype came up once. The chain employs TRBV5-1 and TRBJ1-1; TRBD1 might be the D (5 bases). Germline V CDR1 and CDR2: SGHRS, YFSETQ. CDR3 length equals 15 residues. V was clipped by 6 bases and J by 1 base, with 16 bases between them. In nucleotides, the CDR3 is TGCGCCAGCACTCCCCAAGGAGGGGAGAACACTGAAGCTTTCTTT. Its protein product is CASTPQGGENTEAFF.

This chain connects TRBV5-1 to TRBJ1-4, with 9 nucleotides matching TRBD1. Trimming took 3 bases from V and 7 from J; bases not matched to a gene: 4. The CDR3 sequence is 14 residues long. Looked up from germline, CDR1 is SGHRS and CDR2 is YFSETQ. CDR3 amino acids: CASSSTGGIEKLFF. As DNA, the CDR3 is TGCGCCAGCAGCTCAACAGGGGGCATTGAAAAACTGTTTTTT.